These 29 T cell receptor beta chains originate from one sample sequenced in a study of graft-versus-host responses after intestinal transplantation. Profiling relied on immunoSEQ multiplex PCR, and the TCRdb table lists in-frame clones only, not all of them. The sample has under 90,000 clones; 80% to 95% are singletons. Their antigens are not known. This specimen was unstimulated CD4+ T cells sorted from spleen or lymph node cells, taken before transplant. These receptors all stem from a human donor who was the organ donor for an intestinal transplant.

The chain uses TRBV19 and TRBJ2-1; D is ambiguous. Germline V gene lookup returns CDR1 LNHDA and CDR2 SQIVND (reference sequence). The CDR3 loop spans 14 amino acids. The V end lost 7 bases, the J end lost 5 bases, and 15 bases lay between the germline ends. CDR3 DNA sequence: TGTGCCAGTACCCCCCAGATTTCCAACAATGAGCAGTTCTTC. It translates to CASTPQISNNEQFF.

J is TRBJ1-2 and V is TRBV28, with D perhaps TRBD1 (5 bases). Germline loops: CDR1 MDHEN, CDR2 SYDVKM. CDR3 length: 13 amino acids. Trimming removed 3 bases at V and 5 bases at J, with 10 bases between. CDR3 in DNA: TGTGCCAGCAGTTTCGGGGGGGAGTATGGCTACACCTTC. The encoded protein is CASSFGGEYGYTF.

The CDR3 bases are TGTGCCAGTAGTATAGCGGTCCGCTCGGAGCTGTTTTTT. It codes for CASSIAVRSELFF. The chain couples TRBV19 to TRBJ1-4; the D is unclear. The J call could be wrong; TRBJ2-2 is a better fit for the DNA end. The V gene's germline CDR1 is LNHDA and CDR2 SQIVND (reference sequence). The CDR3 length is 13 residues.

The rearrangement joins TRBV5-3 to TRBJ1-6; D might be TRBD1 (6 bases). TRBV5-3 is an open reading frame whose function is uncertain. This CDR3 comprises 16 residues. Trimming left V 3 bases short and J 9 bases short, with 19 bases between. CDR3 in amino acids: CARSSGYTHRVSPLHF. CDR3 nucleotide sequence: TGTGCCAGAAGCTCGGGTTATACTCACAGGGTTTCACCCCTCCACTTT.

The chain couples TRBV14 to TRBJ2-1; TRBD1 matches at 7 bases. The CDR3 length is 13 residues. Germline CDR1 reads SGHDN; CDR2 reads FVKESK. Losses at the gene ends were 4 bases for V and 9 bases for J; bases not matched to a gene: 6. This CDR3 is CASSRTGQLEQFF. The CDR3 DNA reads as TGTGCCAGCAGCCGGACAGGTCAGCTTGAGCAGTTCTTC.

This chain links TRBV7-3 with TRBJ2-1; 9 bases align to TRBD2. The ends lost 3 bases at V and 3 bases at J; junction bases unmatched: 15. CDR3 size: 19 residues. Germline assignment: CDR1 SGHTA and CDR2 FQGTGA. The CDR3 region is CASSLRGRSGRFHYNEQFF. The CDR3 nucleotides are TGTGCCAGCAGCTTGAGGGGACGAAGCGGGAGGTTCCACTACAATGAGCAGTTCTTC.

The chain is built from TRBV5-1 and TRBJ1-2, with D uncertain. Per germline, CDR1 SGHRS and CDR2 YFSETQ. CDR3 size: 13 residues. V was pared by 1 base and J by 6 bases, with 10 bases between. CDR3 sequence: CASSLSGYNGYTF. In DNA, the CDR3 is TGCGCCAGCAGCTTGTCGGGGTATAATGGCTACACCTTC.

In this sample, this clone turned up once. This sequence joins TRBV15 and TRBJ2-2; 9 nucleotides match TRBD2. Trimming at V came to 1 base and at J to 4 bases, leaving 4 bases not matched to a gene. The CDR3 covers 16 residues. CDR1 is LNHNV, CDR2 YYDKDF, per germline (reference sequence). DNA of the CDR3: TGTGCCACCAGCAGAGCCGGACTAGCGTTCACCGGGGAGCTGTTTTTT. Amino acid sequence: CATSRAGLAFTGELFF.

CDR3 region: CASSLAAGPKETQYF. CDR3 DNA: TGTGCCAGCAGCTTAGCCGCAGGTCCCAAAGAGACCCAGTACTTC. This sequence joins TRBV7-6 and TRBJ2-5; no clear D. V shed 0 bases and J shed 3 bases, with 11 bases lying between them. Germline V gene sequence: CDR1 SGHVS, CDR2 FNYEAQ. This CDR3 contains 15 residues.

As DNA, the CDR3 is TGTGCCAGCAGTACAGGGGGGGGTGAGCAGTTCTTC. Its translation is CASSTGGGEQFF. The rearrangement uses TRBV28 and TRBJ2-1, with a tentative D call TRBD1 (8 bases). Trimming pared 5 bases from V and 9 bases from J, leaving 11 bases between. The germline V gene has CDR1 MDHEN and CDR2 SYDVKM. The CDR3 is made up of 12 amino acids.

CDR3 DNA: TGTGCCAGCTCACCCGGGTCCTATAATTCACCCCTCCACTTT. This sequence encodes CASSPGSYNSPLHF. This chain connects TRBV18 to TRBJ1-6; D is unresolved. The V gene lost 3 bases and the J gene lost 1 base, with 4 bases spanning the gap. The length of the CDR3 is 14 residues. From germline, CDR1 is KGHSH and CDR2 LQKENI.

V and J are TRBV30 and TRBJ1-2; D uncertain. The length of the CDR3 is 12 residues. V lost 3 bases and J lost 4, with 9 bases in between. From germline, CDR1 is GTSNPN and CDR2 SVGIG (reference sequence). The CDR3 is CAWSGGSYGYTF. The CDR3 coding sequence is TGTGCCTGGAGCGGCGGATCCTATGGCTACACCTTC.

This sequence joins TRBV19 and TRBJ1-2; weak D call: TRBD1 (6 bases). This CDR3 spans 16 amino acids. Per the germline V gene, CDR1 is LNHDA and CDR2 is SQIVND (reference sequence). V was trimmed by 5 bases and J by 5 bases, leaving 21 bases between them. The CDR3 nucleotides are TGTGCCAGTAGTCAATCACAAACGACAGGATATTATGGCTACACCTTC. Encoded protein: CASSQSQTTGYYGYTF.

This clone was seen only a few times. As DNA, the CDR3 is TGTGCCAGCAGCTTGGGTCAGGGAGTGGGGGGGCAGTTCTTC. It codes for CASSLGQGVGGQFF. The rearrangement joins TRBV5-6 to TRBJ2-1, with a possible D match to TRBD2 (6 bases). This CDR3 has 14 amino acids. Looked up from germline, CDR1 is SGHDT and CDR2 is YYEEEE. V lost 0 bases and J lost 12, with 16 bases in between.

This chain joins TRBV5-1 and TRBJ2-3; TRBD2 matches 10 bases. The CDR3 totals 17 residues. J was trimmed by 1 base and V by 3 bases; bases with no gene match: 8. The germline gives CDR1 SGHRS, CDR2 YFSETQ. The CDR3, as DNA: TGCGCCAGCAGCTCGTGGACTAGCGGAATCCGCACAGATACGCAGTATTTT. It is translated as CASSSWTSGIRTDTQYF.

This sequence joins TRBV11-3 and TRBJ2-5, with 7 bases fitting TRBD2. CDR1 is SGHNT, CDR2 YENEEA, per germline. CDR3 length: 13 amino acids. After removal of 5 bases from V and 5 bases from J, the junction contained 5 bases not matched to a gene. The CDR3 sequence is CASSPTSVETQYF. In DNA form, the CDR3 reads TGTGCCAGCAGCCCAACTAGCGTGGAGACCCAGTACTTC.

The chain carries TRBV25-1 and TRBJ2-5; tentatively, D is TRBD2 (5 bases). V was clipped by 3 bases and J by 1 base, with 9 bases between them. CDR3 size: 14 residues. Per the germline V gene, CDR1 is MGHDK and CDR2 is SYGVNS. CDR3 nucleotides: TGTGCCAGCAGTGATAGGACTTCCCAAGAGACCCAGTACTTC. It codes for CASSDRTSQETQYF. The full variable domain, rest sourced from reference TRBV25-1 and TRBJ2-5, is EADIYQTPRYLVIGTGKKITLECSQTMGHDKMYWYQQDPGMELHLIHYSYGVNSTEKGDLSSESTVSRIRTEHFPLTLESARPSHTSQYLCASSDRTSQETQYFGPGTRLLVL.

This clone was recorded once. The CDR3 protein is CASSIARTNLRSYNEQFF. The DNA of the CDR3 is TGTGCCAGTAGTATAGCTCGGACAAATCTCCGCTCCTACAATGAGCAGTTCTTC. The chain joins TRBV19 to TRBJ2-1; maybe TRBD1 (5 bases). V was pared by 1 base and J by 0 bases, with 16 bases between. This CDR3 region has 18 residues. The germline V gene has CDR1 LNHDA and CDR2 SQIVND (reference sequence).

The V call is TRBV28, the J call TRBJ2-1; D gene uncertain. CDR1 is MDHEN, CDR2 SYDVKM, per germline. The CDR3 has 15 residues. Trimming stripped 3 bases from V and 5 bases from J, with 14 bases between. The CDR3 loop is CASSFSLARDNEQFF. The CDR3 DNA reads TGTGCCAGCAGTTTCTCGTTAGCAAGAGACAATGAGCAGTTCTTC.

The chain uses TRBV7-9 and TRBJ2-5, with 9 bases aligning to TRBD2. CDR3 length equals 14 residues. Unmatched junction bases numbered 1, after V lost 3 bases and J lost 2 bases. Germline CDR1 is SEHNR and CDR2 is FQNEAQ (reference sequence). The CDR3 region is CASSLAGGQETQYF. Written as DNA, the CDR3 is TGTGCCAGCAGCTTGGCGGGGGGGCAAGAGACCCAGTACTTC.

The chain employs TRBV4-2 and TRBJ2-3; D not resolved. Trimming left V 2 bases short and J 2 bases short, with 11 bases between. Germline V gives CDR1 LGHNA, CDR2 YNFKEQ. The CDR3 runs 15 residues. DNA for the CDR3: TGTGCCAGCAGCCAAATTAGCCCGAACACAGATACGCAGTATTTT. This gives the protein CASSQISPNTDTQYF.

The chain joins TRBV9 to TRBJ2-5, with a weak D call TRBD1 (6 bases). Near its end, the DNA agrees better with TRBJ2-7, so the J call may be wrong. The CDR3 loop spans 16 amino acids. CDR1 and CDR2 (germline): SGDLS, YYNGEE. CDR3 coding DNA: TGTGCCAGCAGCCCCCGACAGGTTGACAGGTTCTACGAGCAGTACTTC. Amino acid sequence: CASSPRQVDRFYEQYF.

The chain combines TRBV5-4 with TRBJ2-3; D possibly corresponds to TRBD2 (5 bases). Germline V gives CDR1 SGHNT, CDR2 YYREEE (reference sequence). The V and J ends lost 4 bases and 0 bases respectively, with 12 bases between them. The CDR3 loop spans 15 amino acids. This chain's CDR3 is CASSLRLTSTDTQYF. As DNA, the CDR3 is TGTGCCAGCAGCCTGCGACTAACTAGCACAGATACGCAGTATTTT.

The chain recombines TRBV6-1 with TRBJ1-4; 10 nucleotides align to TRBD1. CDR3 length: 14 residues. The V segment lost 6 bases and the J segment 7 bases; nucleotides outside the gene matches: 5. The germline V gene has CDR1 MNHNS and CDR2 SASEGT. The CDR3, as DNA: TGTGCCAGCAGGGGGGACAGGGGCGTTGAAAAACTGTTTTTT. This translates into CASRGDRGVEKLFF.

V and J are TRBV6-1 and TRBJ2-5; D is perhaps TRBD2 (5 bases). The CDR3 totals 14 residues. V lost 3 bases to trimming and J lost 7 bases, with 15 bases between them. Per germline, CDR1 MNHNS and CDR2 SASEGT. The DNA of the CDR3 is TGTGCCAGCAGTGACCGAGCTAGCACTGGGACCCAGTACTTC. Translation: CASSDRASTGTQYF.

This clone appeared a few times. The rearrangement uses TRBV6-4 and TRBJ1-6; D is ambiguous. CDR1 and CDR2 (germline): MRHNA, SNTAGT. The CDR3 runs to 13 residues. V was clipped by 6 bases and J by 9 bases, with 12 bases between them. The DNA for the CDR3 is TGTGCCAGCAGCGAACACCCCCCTTCACCCCTCCACTTT. The encoded protein is CASSEHPPSPLHF.

The CDR3 protein is CASSQPVGSLPYNEQFF. The CDR3 coding sequence is TGTGCCAGCAGCCAGCCCGTCGGGAGTCTCCCATACAATGAGCAGTTCTTC. The V gene is TRBV4-2, the J gene TRBJ2-1, with D tentatively TRBD2 (6 bases). This CDR3 spans 17 amino acids. Germline values: CDR1 LGHNA, CDR2 YNFKEQ. Trimming removed 3 bases from V and 4 bases from J, with 19 bases in between.

The chain combines TRBV28 with TRBJ2-1, with D unresolved. The CDR3 length is 14 residues. Germline CDR1 reads MDHEN; CDR2 reads SYDVKM. V was cut by 8 bases and J by 5 bases, with 16 bases left in between. The CDR3 reads CASLKNIRDNEQFF. The CDR3 region has the DNA TGTGCCAGCCTCAAGAATATACGAGACAATGAGCAGTTCTTC.

This clone was seen only once. This rearrangement joins TRBV30 to TRBJ1-2, with 8 bases matching TRBD1. The CDR3 contains 15 residues. V shed 1 base and J 3 bases; nucleotides not matched to a gene: 7. The germline V gene has CDR1 GTSNPN and CDR2 SVGIG (reference sequence). The CDR3 region is CAWSAYRGAHYGYTF. The CDR3 DNA is TGTGCCTGGAGTGCCTACAGGGGGGCGCACTATGGCTACACCTTC.